The rows below give T cell receptor beta chains drawn from one sample of a study of blood T cell repertoires in COVID-19. This table comes from immunoSEQ multiplex PCR, and its TCRdb copy is limited to in-frame clones, with some not included. The sample holds 280,000 or so clones; 65% to 90% are singletons and the top ten take roughly 13%. The sequencing sample was made of peripheral blood. The receptors here all came from a human donor in a cohort sampled during active COVID-19. Both conserved end residues are part of each CDR3. The D gene is left open where the match is weak. Size tells how often a clone was seen (once, few, many) or the class of an expanded clone, and some rows leave it out.

size,J,V,D,CDR3,DNA
.,TRBJ2-3,TRBV5-1,TRBD1,CASSLPRKGAADTQYF,TGCGCCAGCAGCTTGCCCCGGAAGGGGGCAGCAGATACGCAGTATTTT
.,TRBJ2-5,TRBV3-1/TRBV3-2,.,CASSQFMSERATQYF,TGTGCCAGCAGCCAATTTATGTCAGAGCGAGCGACCCAGTACTTC
.,TRBJ1-5,TRBV3-1/TRBV3-2,.,CASSQVGGNQPQHF,TGTGCCAGCAGCCAAGTAGGAGGGAATCAGCCCCAGCATTTT
once,TRBJ1-2,TRBV4-1,.,CASSHPMGASNYGYTF,TGCGCCAGCAGCCACCCCATGGGGGCCTCTAACTATGGCTACACCTTC
.,TRBJ1-5,TRBV27,TRBD1,CASRNRGQANQPQHF,TGTGCCAGCAGAAACAGAGGACAGGCCAATCAGCCCCAGCATTTT
.,TRBJ1-6,TRBV30,TRBD1,CAWTKQGVSPLHF,TGTGCCTGGACCAAACAGGGGGTTTCACCCCTCCACTTT
.,TRBJ2-7,TRBV6-5,TRBD2,CASPRDYYEQYF,TGTGCCAGCCCCCGGGACTACTACGAGCAGTACTTC
.,TRBJ1-2,TRBV7-9,TRBD1,CASSSGTGGNGYTF,TGTGCCAGCAGCTCCGGGACAGGGGGCAATGGCTACACCTTC
few,TRBJ1-1,TRBV6-4,.,CASRAGNSRAFF,TGTGCCAGCAGGGCAGGGAATTCAAGAGCTTTCTTT
.,TRBJ1-2,TRBV19,.,CASRDSNIYGYTF,TGTGCCAGTAGAGACAGCAACATCTATGGCTACACCTTC
.,TRBJ2-1,TRBV6-5,.,CASGSSYNEQFF,TGTGCGTCGGGTAGCTCCTACAATGAGCAGTTCTTC
.,TRBJ2-3,TRBV7-9,.,CASSLGSLDGDTQYF,TGTGCCAGCAGCTTAGGCAGTCTCGACGGGGATACGCAGTATTTT
.,TRBJ1-2,TRBV7-2,.,CASSPRREDYGYTF,TGTGCCAGCAGCCCCCGGCGGGAGGACTATGGCTACACCTTC
.,TRBJ2-6,TRBV19,.,CASSNLGAFFSGANVLTF,TGTGCCAGTAGCAACCTAGGGGCCTTTTTCTCTGGGGCCAACGTCCTGACTTTC
.,TRBJ1-2,TRBV19,TRBD1,CASSTGQGRTLDYGYTF,TGTGCCAGTAGTACCGGACAGGGTAGGACCCTGGACTATGGCTACACCTTC
.,TRBJ2-5,TRBV4-2,.,CASSQDNTKTQYF,TGTGCCAGCAGCCAAGATAACACGAAGACCCAGTACTTC
.,TRBJ2-7,TRBV11-2,TRBD2,CASSSVSGRAYEQYF,TGTGCCAGCAGCTCTGTAAGCGGGAGGGCCTACGAGCAGTACTTC
.,TRBJ1-2,TRBV7-9,TRBD1,CASRPSTGGASYGYTF,TGTGCCAGCAGACCAAGTACAGGGGGAGCGAGCTATGGCTACACCTTC
.,TRBJ2-3,TRBV5-1,TRBD2,CASSLRPSGRANTQYF,TGCGCCAGCAGCTTGAGACCTAGCGGGAGGGCTAATACGCAGTATTTT
.,TRBJ1-1,TRBV29-1,.,CSVTGVGTVIMNTEAFF,TGCAGCGTCACGGGGGTCGGGACGGTGATCATGAACACTGAAGCTTTCTTT
.,TRBJ1-6,TRBV12-3/TRBV12-4,.,CASTSELGDVHF,TGTGCCAGCACCTCGGAATTAGGAGATGTCCACTTT
.,TRBJ2-7,TRBV10-2,TRBD1,CASSGAGTGTYEQYF,TGCGCCAGCAGTGGCGCCGGGACAGGGACCTACGAGCAGTACTTC
.,TRBJ2-3,TRBV28,.,CASTGPVRTDTQYF,TGTGCCAGTACAGGACCCGTACGGACAGATACGCAGTATTTT
.,TRBJ2-5,TRBV3-1/TRBV3-2,TRBD1,CASSQDQGQGETQYF,TGTGCCAGCAGCCAAGACCAAGGACAGGGAGAGACCCAGTACTTC
.,TRBJ2-3,TRBV18,.,CASSPDRTATDTQYF,TGTGCCAGCTCACCCGACAGGACAGCCACAGATACGCAGTATTTT
.,TRBJ1-2,TRBV6-4,TRBD1,CASSGDSPNYGYTF,TGTGCCAGCAGTGGGGACAGCCCTAACTATGGCTACACCTTC
.,TRBJ2-3,TRBV10-3,TRBD1,CAISLGTGVSTDTQYF,TGTGCCATCAGTTTAGGGACAGGGGTAAGCACAGATACGCAGTATTTT
once,TRBJ2-5,TRBV27,.,CASSLFGRGRVETQYF,TGTGCCAGCAGTTTATTCGGCAGGGGTCGCGTGGAGACCCAGTACTTC
.,TRBJ2-7,TRBV7-9,.,CASSSPATSRVTGEQYF,TGTGCCAGCAGCTCCCCGGCAACCAGCAGGGTAACGGGCGAGCAGTACTTC
.,TRBJ1-1,TRBV18,TRBD1,CASSPGTGPNTEAFF,TGTGCCAGCTCACCTGGGACAGGGCCGAACACTGAAGCTTTCTTT
.,TRBJ1-5,TRBV19,.,CASSIRGLYQPQHF,TGTGCCAGTAGTATAAGGGGCCTTTATCAGCCCCAGCATTTT
.,TRBJ2-1,TRBV5-1,TRBD1,CASSLTGENYNEQFF,TGCGCCAGCAGCTTGACAGGGGAGAACTACAATGAGCAGTTCTTC
.,TRBJ2-5,TRBV2,.,CASSEGRMTQETQYF,TGTGCCAGCAGTGAAGGACGGATGACTCAAGAGACCCAGTACTTC
.,TRBJ2-3,TRBV12-3/TRBV12-4,.,CASSPGGRRPPHF,TGTGCCAGCAGTCCTGGAGGACGTCGCCCCCCACATTTT
few,TRBJ2-1,TRBV28,TRBD2,CASKLASGAYNEQFF,TGTGCCAGCAAGTTGGCTAGCGGGGCATACAATGAGCAGTTCTTC
few,TRBJ2-2,TRBV6-6,TRBD1,CASTQGRAGELFF,TGTGCCAGTACACAGGGGCGGGCCGGGGAGCTGTTTTTT
.,TRBJ1-5,TRBV19,.,CASSKANSNQPQHF,TGTGCCAGTAGTAAAGCAAATAGCAATCAGCCCCAGCATTTT
.,TRBJ2-1,TRBV24-1,TRBD2,CATSDSTSGMGLDQFF,TGTGCCACCAGTGATTCGACTAGCGGGATGGGTCTGGATCAGTTCTTC
.,TRBJ2-4,TRBV18,TRBD1,CASSPGTFGTGKNIQYF,TGTGCCAGCTCACCAGGCACTTTCGGGACAGGCAAAAACATTCAGTACTTC
once,TRBJ1-2,TRBV28,TRBD1,CASSFPPGQGNGYTF,TGTGCCAGCAGCTTCCCCCCGGGACAGGGGAATGGCTACACCTTC
.,TRBJ2-7,TRBV10-3,TRBD2,CAIIGTSGRIYEQYF,TGTGCCATCATCGGGACTAGCGGGAGAATCTACGAGCAGTACTTC